A selection of T cell receptor beta chains follows, all from one sample in a study of shared clonotypes between healthy human individuals. The data were produced by immunoSEQ multiplex PCR, yet TCRdb's version contains in-frame clones alone and is incomplete. The sample lists just over 2,000,000 clones; approximately 95% were seen once. The sample consisted of naive CD4+ T cells sorted from blood. The receptors here all came from a man between 18 and 29 years old in good health. Each CDR3 is given with its conserved first and last residue. A D gene is named only where the DNA matches it firmly. Clone size is shown for a subset of rows, as once, few, many or a class of expanded clone.

CASSLGTGPNQPQHF	TGTGCCAGCTCACTAGGGACAGGGCCTAATCAGCCCCAGCATTTT	TRBD1	-	TRBV18	TRBJ1-5
CASSTATNEKLFF	TGCGCCAGCTCGACAGCAACTAATGAAAAACTGTTTTTT	-	few	TRBV10-1	TRBJ1-4
CATREGSGNTIYF	TGTGCCACTAGGGAGGGCTCTGGAAACACCATATATTTT	-	-	TRBV10-3	TRBJ1-3
CASSPSPTGKTSGANVLTF	TGCGCCAGCAGTCCAAGTCCGACAGGGAAAACGTCTGGGGCCAACGTCCTGACTTTC	TRBD1	-	TRBV10-1	TRBJ2-6
CAISDLAGSSTDTQYF	TGTGCCATCAGTGATCTAGCGGGGAGTAGCACAGATACGCAGTATTTT	TRBD2	-	TRBV10-3	TRBJ2-3
CASSFGQAGGELFF	TGCGCCAGCAGCTTCGGACAGGCAGGCGGGGAGCTGTTTTTT	TRBD1	-	TRBV5-1	TRBJ2-2
CAWSVLGSLNTEAFF	TGTGCCTGGAGTGTACTCGGGAGCCTGAACACTGAAGCTTTCTTT	-	-	TRBV30	TRBJ1-1
CASSKTGGDNEKLFF	TGTGCCAGCAGTAAGACAGGGGGGGATAATGAAAAACTGTTTTTT	TRBD1	-	TRBV6-6	TRBJ1-4
CASSSQTATNEKLFF	TGTGCCAGCAGTTCGCAGACAGCAACTAATGAAAAACTGTTTTTT	-	-	TRBV28	TRBJ1-4
CASSRRDGSNEKLFF	TGTGCCAGCAGCCGCCGGGACGGGAGTAATGAAAAACTGTTTTTT	-	-	TRBV6-5	TRBJ1-4
CASSPWTGEQETQYF	TGTGCCAGCAGCCCCTGGACAGGGGAACAAGAGACCCAGTACTTC	TRBD1	-	TRBV7-9	TRBJ2-5
CASSSQGGGPLHF	TGTGCCAGCAGCTCCCAAGGGGGGGGACCCCTCCACTTT	-	-	TRBV13	TRBJ1-6
CASSNRGRRLAGDEQYF	TGTGCCAGCAGCAACAGGGGGCGCAGATTAGCGGGAGACGAGCAGTACTTC	-	-	TRBV13	TRBJ2-7
CASSETREGGYGYTF	TGTGCCAGCAGTGAAACCCGTGAGGGAGGCTATGGCTACACCTTC	-	-	TRBV6-1	TRBJ1-2
CASSDLQVYNSPLHF	TGTGCCAGCAGTGACCTCCAGGTATATAATTCACCCCTCCACTTT	-	-	TRBV28	TRBJ1-6
CASSQGLAGYTGELFF	TGCGCCAGCAGCCAAGGGCTAGCGGGATATACCGGGGAGCTGTTTTTT	TRBD2	-	TRBV4-1	TRBJ2-2
CASSRTSGGETQYF	TGTGCCAGCTCACGGACTAGCGGGGGAGAGACCCAGTACTTC	TRBD2	-	TRBV18	TRBJ2-5
CASSRGQGNYEQYF	TGTGCCAGCAGTAGGGGACAGGGGAACTACGAGCAGTACTTC	TRBD1	-	TRBV9	TRBJ2-7
CASSERTGETQYF	TGCGCCAGCAGTGAGCGTACAGGAGAGACCCAGTACTTC	-	-	TRBV10-2	TRBJ2-5
CASASNPETQYF	TGTGCCAGCGCCTCAAACCCGGAGACCCAGTACTTC	-	-	TRBV6-1	TRBJ2-5
CASSDMDIHVDTQYF	TGTGCCAGCAGTGATATGGACATTCATGTGGATACGCAGTATTTT	-	-	TRBV2	TRBJ2-3
CASSYFPGAETQYF	TGTGCCAGCAGTTACTTTCCAGGGGCAGAGACCCAGTACTTC	-	-	TRBV6-5	TRBJ2-5
CASSLIGLGGVETQYF	TGTGCCAGCAGCTTAATCGGCCTGGGGGGCGTAGAGACCCAGTACTTC	-	few	TRBV7-2	TRBJ2-5
CAISDTPGLTEAFF	TGTGCCATCAGTGACACCCCTGGGCTCACTGAAGCTTTCTTT	-	once	TRBV10-3	TRBJ1-1
CASSRRTDSYEQYF	TGTGCCAGCAGCCGACGGACTGATTCCTACGAGCAGTACTTC	-	-	TRBV7-9	TRBJ2-7
CASSSQGDTSYTF	TGTGCCAGCAGTAGCCAGGGCGATACGAGCTACACCTTC	-	-	TRBV28	TRBJ1-2
CASRGTGLNYEQYF	TGTGCCAGCAGAGGCACAGGGCTAAACTACGAGCAGTACTTC	-	-	TRBV6-6	TRBJ2-7
CASCPTSGTSYEQYF	TGCGCCAGCTGCCCTACTAGCGGAACATCATACGAGCAGTACTTC	TRBD2	-	TRBV5-1	TRBJ2-7
CASSLFAGVSNQPQHF	TGTGCCAGCAGCTTGTTCGCAGGGGTAAGCAATCAGCCCCAGCATTTT	-	-	TRBV5-6	TRBJ1-5
CASSKDSTSPLHF	TGTGCCAGCAGCAAGGACAGTACTTCACCCCTCCACTTT	-	-	TRBV9	TRBJ1-6
CASSEQGVYGYTF	TGTGCCAGCAGTGAACAGGGGGTGTATGGCTACACCTTC	TRBD1	-	TRBV25-1	TRBJ1-2
CASSLSSRMREKLFF	TGTGCCAGCAGTTTATCGAGCCGGATGCGTGAAAAACTGTTTTTT	-	-	TRBV27	TRBJ1-4
CASGGSLEQYF	TGTGCCAGCGGGGGCTCCCTCGAGCAGTACTTC	-	-	TRBV19	TRBJ2-7
CASSAENYGYTF	TGTGCCAGCAGCGCGGAGAACTATGGCTACACCTTC	-	-	TRBV9	TRBJ1-2
CASRLEGGSAFF	TGTGCCAGCAGGCTAGAAGGGGGGTCGGCTTTCTTT	-	-	TRBV28	TRBJ1-1
CASSVQVGGEQYF	TGTGCCAGCAGCGTTCAGGTAGGGGGCGAGCAGTACTTC	-	-	TRBV9	TRBJ2-7
CASSQDTGAGGNIQYF	TGTGCCAGCAGTCAGGACACAGGGGCCGGGGGAAACATTCAGTACTTC	-	-	TRBV27	TRBJ2-4